This T cell receptor (beta chain) appears in the sequencing data of a study of shared T cell receptors in the human thymus. The assay was immunoSEQ multiplex PCR, and TCRdb's table has in-frame clones only and misses some. Of over 350,000 clones in the sample, approximately 95% were seen once. Germline V gene sequence: CDR1 LNHDA, CDR2 SQIVND (reference sequence). Trimming at V came to 5 bases and at J to 3 bases, leaving 11 bases not matched to a gene. The CDR3 contains 16 residues. Sample: thymocytes. The source is a human donor. This rearrangement joins TRBV19 to TRBJ2-3; 7 bases agree with TRBD1. The chain's CDR3 is CASSPRQGYWTDTQYF. CDR3 DNA sequence: TGTGCCAGTAGTCCCCGACAGGGATACTGGACAGATACGCAGTATTTT.